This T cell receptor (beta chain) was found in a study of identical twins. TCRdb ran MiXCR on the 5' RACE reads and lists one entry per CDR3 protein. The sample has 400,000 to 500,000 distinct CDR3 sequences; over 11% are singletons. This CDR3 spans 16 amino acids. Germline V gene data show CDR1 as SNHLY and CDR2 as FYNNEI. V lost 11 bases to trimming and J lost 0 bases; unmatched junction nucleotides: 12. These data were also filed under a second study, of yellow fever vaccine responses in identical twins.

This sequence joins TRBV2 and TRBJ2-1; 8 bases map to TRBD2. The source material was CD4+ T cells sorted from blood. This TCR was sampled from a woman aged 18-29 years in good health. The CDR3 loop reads CAFTTERGYSYNEQFF. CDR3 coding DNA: TGTGCCTTCACCACCGAGCGGGGGTACTCCTACAATGAGCAGTTCTTC.